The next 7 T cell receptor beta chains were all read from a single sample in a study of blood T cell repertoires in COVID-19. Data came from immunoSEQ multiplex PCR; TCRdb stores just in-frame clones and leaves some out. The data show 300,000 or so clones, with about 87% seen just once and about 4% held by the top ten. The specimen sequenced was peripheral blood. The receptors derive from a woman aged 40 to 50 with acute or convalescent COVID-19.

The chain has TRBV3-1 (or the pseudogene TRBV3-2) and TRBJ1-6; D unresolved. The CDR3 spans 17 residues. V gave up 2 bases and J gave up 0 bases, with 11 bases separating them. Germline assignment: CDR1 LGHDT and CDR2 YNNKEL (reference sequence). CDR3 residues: CASSQLIGSSYNSPLHF. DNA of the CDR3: TGTGCCAGCAGCCAACTTATAGGGAGCTCCTATAATTCACCCCTCCACTTT.

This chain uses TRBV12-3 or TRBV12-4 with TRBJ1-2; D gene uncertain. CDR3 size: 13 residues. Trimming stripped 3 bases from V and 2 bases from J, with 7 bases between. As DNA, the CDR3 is TGTGCCAGCAGTTTCCAGCGAAACTATGGCTACACCTTC. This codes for CASSFQRNYGYTF.

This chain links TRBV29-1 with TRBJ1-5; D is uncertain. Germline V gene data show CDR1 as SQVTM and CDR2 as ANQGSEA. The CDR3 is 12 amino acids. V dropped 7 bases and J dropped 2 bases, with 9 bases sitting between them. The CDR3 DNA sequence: TGCAGCGCCGCCAGTCGCAATCAGCCCCAGCATTTT. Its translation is CSAASRNQPQHF.

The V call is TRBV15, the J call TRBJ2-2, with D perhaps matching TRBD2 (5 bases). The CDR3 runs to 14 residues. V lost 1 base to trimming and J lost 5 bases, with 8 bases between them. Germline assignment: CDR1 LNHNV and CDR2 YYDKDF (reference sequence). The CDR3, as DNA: TGTGCCACCAGCAGAGCTCGGGGAACCGGGGAGCTGTTTTTT. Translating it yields CATSRARGTGELFF.

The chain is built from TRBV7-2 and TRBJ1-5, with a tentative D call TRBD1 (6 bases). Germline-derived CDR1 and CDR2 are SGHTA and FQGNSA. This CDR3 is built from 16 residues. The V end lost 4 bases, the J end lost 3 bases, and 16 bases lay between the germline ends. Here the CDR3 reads CASSSPDRGYNQPQHF. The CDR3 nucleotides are TGTGCCAGCAGCTCCCCGGACAGAGGGTACAATCAGCCCCAGCATTTT.

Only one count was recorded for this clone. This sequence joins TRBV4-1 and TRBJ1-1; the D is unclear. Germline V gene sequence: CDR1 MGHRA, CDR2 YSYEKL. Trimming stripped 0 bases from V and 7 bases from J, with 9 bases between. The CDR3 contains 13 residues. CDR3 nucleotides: TGCGCCAGCAGCCAAGATCCGGGTGGTGAAGCTTTCTTT. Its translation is CASSQDPGGEAFF.

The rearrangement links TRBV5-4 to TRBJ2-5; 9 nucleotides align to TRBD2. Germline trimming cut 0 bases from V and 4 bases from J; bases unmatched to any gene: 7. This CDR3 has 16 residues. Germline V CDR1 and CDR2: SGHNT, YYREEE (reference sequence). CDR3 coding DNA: TGTGCCAGCAGCTTGGGTGCTAGCGGGGTCACAGAGACCCAGTACTTC. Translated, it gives CASSLGASGVTETQYF.